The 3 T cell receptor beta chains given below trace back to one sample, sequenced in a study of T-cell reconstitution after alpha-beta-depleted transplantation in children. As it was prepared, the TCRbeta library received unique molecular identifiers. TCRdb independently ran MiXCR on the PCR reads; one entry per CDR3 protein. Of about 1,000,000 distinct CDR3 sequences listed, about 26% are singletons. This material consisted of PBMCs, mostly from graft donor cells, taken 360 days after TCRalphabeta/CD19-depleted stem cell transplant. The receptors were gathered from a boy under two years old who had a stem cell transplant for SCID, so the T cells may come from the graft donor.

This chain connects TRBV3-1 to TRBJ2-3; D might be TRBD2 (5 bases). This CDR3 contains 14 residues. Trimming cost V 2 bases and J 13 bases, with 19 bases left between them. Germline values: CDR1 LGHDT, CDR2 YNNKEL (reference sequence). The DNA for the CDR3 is TGTGCCAGCAGCCAATCATCACGGGGATCCCACGAGTATTTT. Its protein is CASSQSSRGSHEYF.

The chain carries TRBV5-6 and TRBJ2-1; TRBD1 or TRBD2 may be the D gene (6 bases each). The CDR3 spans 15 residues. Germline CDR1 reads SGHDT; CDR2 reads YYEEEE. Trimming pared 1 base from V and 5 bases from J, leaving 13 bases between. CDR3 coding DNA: TGTGCCAGCAGCTTGAGGGGGGCCCCGGACAATGAGCAGTTCTTC. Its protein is CASSLRGAPDNEQFF. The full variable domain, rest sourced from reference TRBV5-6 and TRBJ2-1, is DAGVTQSPTHLIKTRGQQVTLRCSPKSGHDTVSWYQQALGQGPQFIFQYYEEEERQRGNFPDRFSGHQFPNYSSELNVNALLLGDSALYLCASSLRGAPDNEQFFGPGTRLTVL.

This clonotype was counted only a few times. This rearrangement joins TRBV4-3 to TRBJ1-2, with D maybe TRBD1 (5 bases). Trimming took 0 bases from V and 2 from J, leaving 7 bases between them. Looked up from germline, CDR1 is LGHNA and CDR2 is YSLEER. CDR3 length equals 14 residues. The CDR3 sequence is CASSQDRENYGYTF. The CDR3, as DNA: TGCGCCAGCAGCCAAGACAGGGAGAACTATGGCTACACCTTC.